This T cell receptor (beta chain) was identified in a study of blood T cell repertoires in COVID-19. Whole-study context: The United States, Italy and Spain supplied acute and convalescent COVID-19 samples.

Libraries were prepared by immunoSEQ multiplex PCR; TCRdb keeps only in-frame clonotypes and omits some of them. Of about 56,000 clones in the sample, more than 80% were seen once. The CDR3 loop spans 15 amino acids. This chain joins TRBV21-1 and TRBJ2-1; the DNA was not compared with TRBD1, the D call given in the table. TRBV21-1 is shown as a pseudogene. The TCR comes from a human donor in a cohort sampled during active COVID-19. The specimen sequenced was peripheral blood. The CDR3 bases are TGTGCCAGCAGAGGTGAGGGACAGGTTCACAATGAGCAGTTCTTC. Residues: CASRGEGQVHNEQFF.